These T cell receptor beta chains were read from a single sample in a study of blood T cell repertoires in COVID-19. Clones were read by immunoSEQ multiplex PCR, and TCRdb kept only the in-frame ones, dropping some. The table has 110,000 to 150,000 clones, 70% to 90% seen once. Sequenced material: PBMCs or T cells enriched from blood (not recorded which). The origin of the receptors is a man in his forties or fifties who had recovered from COVID-19. Both conserved end residues are part of each CDR3. D genes are given only for firm matches. Not every row has a clone size; where given, it reads once, few, many or a size class.

V gene: TRBV28
D gene: .
clone size: .
J gene: TRBJ1-2
CDR3 protein: CASSSRGVGYGYTF
CDR3 DNA: TGTGCCAGCAGTTCCCGGGGTGTCGGCTATGGCTACACCTTC

V gene: TRBV29-1
D gene: .
clone size: .
J gene: TRBJ1-4
CDR3 protein: CSVGWGNEKLFF
CDR3 DNA: TGCAGCGTTGGGTGGGGCAATGAAAAACTGTTTTTT

V gene: TRBV6-5
D gene: .
clone size: .
J gene: TRBJ1-2
CDR3 protein: CASRDSPYGYTF
CDR3 DNA: TGTGCCAGCAGAGACAGCCCCTATGGCTACACCTTC

V gene: TRBV7-3
D gene: .
clone size: .
J gene: TRBJ2-3
CDR3 protein: CASSSGTPFDTQYF
CDR3 DNA: TGTGCCAGCAGCTCCGGGACACCTTTTGATACGCAGTATTTT

V gene: TRBV19
D gene: .
clone size: .
J gene: TRBJ1-4
CDR3 protein: CASKKQGDKNEKLFF
CDR3 DNA: TGTGCCAGTAAAAAACAGGGAGATAAGAATGAAAAACTGTTTTTT

V gene: TRBV20-1
D gene: TRBD2
clone size: .
J gene: TRBJ2-7
CDR3 protein: CSASSGRAYEQYF
CDR3 DNA: TGCAGTGCAAGTAGCGGGAGAGCCTACGAGCAGTACTTC

V gene: TRBV6-5
D gene: TRBD2
clone size: .
J gene: TRBJ2-1
CDR3 protein: CASRPSGRFNEQFF
CDR3 DNA: TGTGCCAGCAGGCCTAGCGGGAGGTTCAATGAGCAGTTCTTC

V gene: TRBV7-6
D gene: TRBD1
clone size: .
J gene: TRBJ2-7
CDR3 protein: CASSRDRTRYEQYF
CDR3 DNA: TGTGCCAGCAGCCGGGACAGAACCCGCTACGAGCAGTACTTC

V gene: TRBV28
D gene: TRBD2
clone size: .
J gene: TRBJ2-7
CDR3 protein: CASSPMGLLNYEQYF
CDR3 DNA: TGTGCCAGCAGCCCGATGGGACTACTTAACTACGAGCAGTACTTC

V gene: TRBV7-8
D gene: TRBD1
clone size: few
J gene: TRBJ1-3
CDR3 protein: CASSQRQGSSGNTIYF
CDR3 DNA: TGTGCCAGCAGCCAAAGACAGGGGAGCTCTGGAAACACCATATATTTT

V gene: TRBV4-3
D gene: TRBD1
clone size: few
J gene: TRBJ1-4
CDR3 protein: CASSQQGVVGEKLFF
CDR3 DNA: TGCGCCAGCAGCCAACAGGGGGTCGTGGGTGAAAAACTGTTTTTT

V gene: TRBV3-1/TRBV3-2
D gene: TRBD1
clone size: .
J gene: TRBJ1-4
CDR3 protein: CASSHDAGQGGGGEKLFF
CDR3 DNA: TGTGCCAGCAGCCACGACGCAGGACAGGGTGGAGGAGGAGAAAAACTGTTTTTT

V gene: TRBV5-1
D gene: .
clone size: .
J gene: TRBJ2-3
CDR3 protein: CASSLTGTNQPQYF
CDR3 DNA: TGCGCCAGCAGCTTGACAGGCACCAATCAGCCCCAGTATTTT

V gene: TRBV3-1/TRBV3-2
D gene: .
clone size: .
J gene: TRBJ1-2
CDR3 protein: CASSQEQGQGYTF
CDR3 DNA: TGTGCCAGCAGCCAAGAACAGGGTCAAGGCTACACCTTC

V gene: TRBV15
D gene: .
clone size: .
J gene: TRBJ1-5
CDR3 protein: CATSRDGRGGNQPQHF
CDR3 DNA: TGTGCCACCAGCAGAGATGGAAGGGGCGGCAATCAGCCCCAGCATTTT

V gene: TRBV7-9
D gene: TRBD2
clone size: .
J gene: TRBJ2-5
CDR3 protein: CASVLSGGMEETQYF
CDR3 DNA: TGTGCCAGCGTACTAAGCGGGGGGATGGAGGAGACCCAGTACTTC

V gene: TRBV7-2
D gene: .
clone size: .
J gene: TRBJ2-7
CDR3 protein: CASSHGGSRYEQYF
CDR3 DNA: TGTGCCAGCAGCCACGGGGGTAGCAGATACGAGCAGTACTTC

V gene: TRBV9
D gene: .
clone size: few
J gene: TRBJ2-2
CDR3 protein: CASSVGTYTGELFF
CDR3 DNA: TGTGCCAGCAGCGTAGGGACATACACCGGGGAGCTGTTTTTT

V gene: TRBV28
D gene: .
clone size: .
J gene: TRBJ1-2
CDR3 protein: CASSLNYRVAGYTF
CDR3 DNA: TGTGCCAGCAGTTTAAATTACAGGGTAGCTGGCTACACCTTC

V gene: TRBV19
D gene: .
clone size: .
J gene: TRBJ1-5
CDR3 protein: CASNNPRREGSSGSQPQHF
CDR3 DNA: TGTGCCAGTAACAACCCCAGGAGGGAGGGATCCTCCGGGAGTCAGCCCCAGCATTTT

V gene: TRBV12-3/TRBV12-4
D gene: TRBD1
clone size: .
J gene: TRBJ2-7
CDR3 protein: CASKDRVNEQYF
CDR3 DNA: TGTGCCAGCAAGGACAGGGTCAACGAGCAGTACTTC

V gene: TRBV2
D gene: TRBD2
clone size: .
J gene: TRBJ2-4
CDR3 protein: CASRLAGSQNIQYF
CDR3 DNA: TGTGCCAGCAGACTAGCGGGGTCTCAAAACATTCAGTACTTC

V gene: TRBV7-2
D gene: .
clone size: .
J gene: TRBJ2-5
CDR3 protein: CASSLSAGNMAQYF
CDR3 DNA: TGTGCCAGCAGCTTATCGGCAGGGAACATGGCCCAGTACTTC

V gene: TRBV10-3
D gene: TRBD2
clone size: .
J gene: TRBJ2-1
CDR3 protein: CAISRGGTSGSRDEQFF
CDR3 DNA: TGTGCCATCAGTAGGGGGGGGACTAGCGGGAGTCGGGATGAGCAGTTCTTC

V gene: TRBV30
D gene: .
clone size: .
J gene: TRBJ2-2
CDR3 protein: CAWTGNTGELFF
CDR3 DNA: TGTGCCTGGACAGGGAACACCGGGGAGCTGTTTTTT

V gene: TRBV9
D gene: .
clone size: .
J gene: TRBJ1-2
CDR3 protein: CASRNGGRGGYGYTF
CDR3 DNA: TGTGCCAGCAGGAATGGGGGGAGGGGTGGCTATGGCTACACCTTC

V gene: TRBV11-2
D gene: TRBD2
clone size: once
J gene: TRBJ2-3
CDR3 protein: CASSLDPSGGADTQYF
CDR3 DNA: TGTGCCAGCAGCTTAGATCCCAGCGGGGGCGCAGATACGCAGTATTTT

V gene: TRBV7-8
D gene: TRBD1
clone size: .
J gene: TRBJ2-6
CDR3 protein: CASSLTGGRAGANVLTF
CDR3 DNA: TGTGCCAGCAGCTTAACAGGGGGCAGGGCTGGGGCCAACGTCCTGACTTTC

V gene: TRBV4-3
D gene: .
clone size: .
J gene: TRBJ2-2
CDR3 protein: CASSVSWGPGELFF
CDR3 DNA: TGCGCCAGCAGCGTTTCGTGGGGGCCCGGGGAGCTGTTTTTT

V gene: TRBV7-3
D gene: TRBD2
clone size: .
J gene: TRBJ2-1
CDR3 protein: CASSRTSGENNEQFF
CDR3 DNA: TGTGCCAGCAGCCGAACTAGCGGGGAAAACAATGAGCAGTTCTTC

V gene: TRBV7-3
D gene: TRBD2
clone size: .
J gene: TRBJ2-3
CDR3 protein: CASSFGTSPGTQYF
CDR3 DNA: TGTGCCAGCAGCTTTGGGACTAGTCCGGGTACGCAGTATTTT

V gene: TRBV9
D gene: .
clone size: .
J gene: TRBJ1-5
CDR3 protein: CASSVGAGANQPQHF
CDR3 DNA: TGTGCCAGCAGCGTAGGGGCAGGGGCGAATCAGCCCCAGCATTTT

V gene: TRBV14
D gene: .
clone size: .
J gene: TRBJ2-5
CDR3 protein: CASSQLETQYF
CDR3 DNA: TGTGCCAGCAGCCAACTAGAGACCCAGTACTTC

V gene: TRBV5-8
D gene: .
clone size: once
J gene: TRBJ1-5
CDR3 protein: CASTPGEYGDQPQHF
CDR3 DNA: TGTGCCAGCACCCCCGGGGAATACGGCGATCAGCCCCAGCATTTT

V gene: TRBV18
D gene: .
clone size: .
J gene: TRBJ2-7
CDR3 protein: CASSPVSGSYEQYF
CDR3 DNA: TGTGCCAGCTCACCGGTTAGCGGCTCCTACGAGCAGTACTTC

V gene: TRBV10-3
D gene: TRBD1
clone size: .
J gene: TRBJ1-2
CDR3 protein: CAIRPGQGLYGYTF
CDR3 DNA: TGTGCCATCAGACCGGGACAGGGACTCTATGGCTACACCTTC

V gene: TRBV24-1
D gene: .
clone size: .
J gene: TRBJ2-2
CDR3 protein: CATSNREGAPAGELFF
CDR3 DNA: TGTGCCACCAGCAATCGTGAAGGGGCGCCAGCCGGGGAGCTGTTTTTT

V gene: TRBV9
D gene: TRBD2
clone size: .
J gene: TRBJ2-1
CDR3 protein: CASSAGAGSSYNEQFF
CDR3 DNA: TGTGCCAGCAGCGCCGGAGCGGGATCCTCCTACAATGAGCAGTTCTTC

V gene: TRBV28
D gene: .
clone size: .
J gene: TRBJ1-1
CDR3 protein: CASTPPAWGMNTEAFF
CDR3 DNA: TGTGCCAGCACTCCCCCGGCCTGGGGCATGAACACTGAAGCTTTCTTT

V gene: TRBV5-6
D gene: .
clone size: .
J gene: TRBJ1-4
CDR3 protein: CASSLYGPGTNEKLFF
CDR3 DNA: TGTGCCAGCAGCTTGTACGGCCCAGGGACTAATGAAAAACTGTTTTTT

V gene: TRBV7-2
D gene: .
clone size: .
J gene: TRBJ2-3
CDR3 protein: CASSPTGTDTQYF
CDR3 DNA: TGTGCCAGCAGCCCAACCGGGACAGATACGCAGTATTTT